The clone carrying this TCR beta chain has more than one count but fewer than ten. Its antigen is not known. These data are taken from a study of T cells in Graves' hyperthyroidism and ophthalmopathy. Study conclusions and caveats: Separation of ophthalmopathy from stable hyperthyroidism was achieved by a 13 V-J model.

Each person with ophthalmopathy scored at least 3 on the Clinical Activity Score, reached NOSPECS grade 4 or higher, and had been ill under 3 months. Diagnostic decisions used clinical symptoms, serum thyroxine and TRAb, thyroid ultrasound and orbital computed tomography. The CDR3 totals 14 residues. Per germline, CDR1 LNHNV and CDR2 YYDKDF (reference sequence). V lost 0 bases, J lost 4 bases, and 7 bases lay in between. RNA transcripts gave rise to amplified TCR beta CDR3 regions. First-round RT-PCR of the TCR CDR3 relied on the HTBI primer set. TCRdb reanalysed the multiplex PCR reads using MiXCR and keeps one entry per CDR3 protein. The sample carries hundreds of thousands of distinct CDR3 sequences, approximately 16% recorded once.

What was sequenced was blood. The V gene is TRBV15, the J gene TRBJ1-5, with TRBD1 as a possible D gene (5 bases). The sequence derives from a woman aged 40 to 50 with Graves' ophthalmopathy. CDR3 nucleotide sequence: TGTGCCACCAGCAGAGATCGGGGGAATCAGCCCCAGCATTTT. It codes for CATSRDRGNQPQHF.